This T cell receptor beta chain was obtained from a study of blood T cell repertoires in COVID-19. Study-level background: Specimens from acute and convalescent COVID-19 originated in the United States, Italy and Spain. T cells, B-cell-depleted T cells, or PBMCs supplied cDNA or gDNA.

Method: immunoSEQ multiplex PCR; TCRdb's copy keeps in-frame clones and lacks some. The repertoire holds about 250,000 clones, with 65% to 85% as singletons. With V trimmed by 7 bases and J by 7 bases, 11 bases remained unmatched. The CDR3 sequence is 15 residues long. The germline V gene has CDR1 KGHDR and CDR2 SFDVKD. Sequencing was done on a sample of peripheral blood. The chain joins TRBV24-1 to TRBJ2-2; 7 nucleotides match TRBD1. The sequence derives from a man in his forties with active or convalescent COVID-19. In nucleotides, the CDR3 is TGTGCCACCAGCCCGGCAAGGGGGCGGAACGGGGAGCTGTTTTTT. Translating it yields CATSPARGRNGELFF.